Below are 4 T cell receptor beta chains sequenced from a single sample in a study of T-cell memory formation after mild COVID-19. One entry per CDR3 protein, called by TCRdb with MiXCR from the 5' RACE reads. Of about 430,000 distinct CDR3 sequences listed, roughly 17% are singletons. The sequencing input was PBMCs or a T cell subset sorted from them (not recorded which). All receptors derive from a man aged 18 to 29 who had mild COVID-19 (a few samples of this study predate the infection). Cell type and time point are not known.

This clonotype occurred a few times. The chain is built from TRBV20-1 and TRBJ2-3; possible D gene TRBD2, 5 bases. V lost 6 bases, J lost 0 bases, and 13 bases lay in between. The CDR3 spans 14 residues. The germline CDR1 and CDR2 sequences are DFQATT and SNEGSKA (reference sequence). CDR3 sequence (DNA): TGCAGTGCCCCCACTAGTTCTAGCACAGATACGCAGTATTTT. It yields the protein CSAPTSSSTDTQYF.

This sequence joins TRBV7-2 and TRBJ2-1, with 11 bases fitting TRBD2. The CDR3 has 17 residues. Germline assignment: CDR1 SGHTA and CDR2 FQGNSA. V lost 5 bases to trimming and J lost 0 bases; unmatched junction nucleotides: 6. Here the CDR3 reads CASSIGLAGVSYNEQFF. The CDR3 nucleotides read TGTGCCAGCAGCATAGGACTAGCGGGCGTCTCCTACAATGAGCAGTTCTTC.

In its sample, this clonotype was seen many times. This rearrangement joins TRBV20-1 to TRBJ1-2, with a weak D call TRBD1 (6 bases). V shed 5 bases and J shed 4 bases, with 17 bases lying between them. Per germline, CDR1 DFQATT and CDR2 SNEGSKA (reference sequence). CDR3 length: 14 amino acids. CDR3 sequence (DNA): TGCAGTGCTGGGGATACCACAGGGTCCTATGGCTACACCTTC. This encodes CSAGDTTGSYGYTF.

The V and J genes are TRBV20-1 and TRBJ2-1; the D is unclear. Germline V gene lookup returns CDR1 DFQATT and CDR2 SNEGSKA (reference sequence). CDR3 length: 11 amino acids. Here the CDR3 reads CSPIPGSEQFF. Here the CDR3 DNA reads TGCAGCCCAATTCCCGGGTCTGAGCAGTTCTTC.